This T cell receptor (beta chain) is drawn from a study of T cells in Graves' hyperthyroidism and ophthalmopathy. This clonotype has at least ten counts. The antigen remains undetermined. Germline-derived CDR1 and CDR2 are MNHNS and SASEGT. This CDR3 is built from 15 residues. V shed 4 bases, J shed 2 bases, and the junction held 1 base outside the gene matches. It was considered stable Graves' hyperthyroidism when ophthalmopathy did not progress within 18 months. In patients aged 18 to 65, hyperthyroidism was newly diagnosed, with duration under 2 months. What was amplified from RNA transcripts were TCR beta CDR3 regions. Primed by the HTBI set, a first-round RT-PCR was run on the TCR CDR3. One entry per CDR3 protein results from TCRdb running MiXCR on the multiplex PCR reads. The sample includes about 740,000 distinct CDR3 sequences, less than 15% of them seen just once. The study, taken as a whole, reports: Ophthalmopathy, as predicted by the model, came a median about seven months after the prediction.

This TCR was recovered from a woman aged 18-29 years with Graves' hyperthyroidism. The sample consisted of blood. The chain couples TRBV6-1 to TRBJ2-2; TRBD2 aligns across 10 bases. The chain's CDR3 is CASSGLAGNTGELFF. CDR3 nucleotides: TGTGCCAGCAGTGGACTAGCGGGCAACACCGGGGAGCTGTTTTTT.